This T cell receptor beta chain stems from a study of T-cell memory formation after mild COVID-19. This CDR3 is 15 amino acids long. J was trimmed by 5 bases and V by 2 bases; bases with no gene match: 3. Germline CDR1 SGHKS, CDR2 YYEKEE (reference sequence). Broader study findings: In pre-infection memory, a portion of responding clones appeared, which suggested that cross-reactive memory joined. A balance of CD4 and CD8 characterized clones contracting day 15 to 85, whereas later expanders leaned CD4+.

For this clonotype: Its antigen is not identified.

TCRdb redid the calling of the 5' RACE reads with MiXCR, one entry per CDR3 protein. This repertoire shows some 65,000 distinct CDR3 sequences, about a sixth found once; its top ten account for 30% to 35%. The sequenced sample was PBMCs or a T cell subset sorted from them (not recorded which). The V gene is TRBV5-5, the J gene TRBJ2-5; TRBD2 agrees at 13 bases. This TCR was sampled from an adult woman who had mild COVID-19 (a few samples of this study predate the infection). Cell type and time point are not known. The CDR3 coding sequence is TGTGCCAGCAGCTTTGGACTAGCGGGGGCCGAGACCCAGTACTTC. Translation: CASSFGLAGAETQYF.